One and the same sample provided the 19 T cell receptor beta chains below, sequenced in a study of T cell changes during pregnancy in multiple sclerosis. The table came from immunoSEQ multiplex PCR; TCRdb's copy has only in-frame clones and leaves some out. This sample yields 55,000 to 65,000 clones, of which over 85% are seen a single time; 1.4% belongs to the top ten. This sample comprised peripheral blood, obtained in the second trimester of pregnancy. The receptors shown here come from a female donor with multiple sclerosis, enrolled in a pregnancy study.

The V and J genes are TRBV6-1 and TRBJ2-1; no definite D call. The germline V and J ends were trimmed by 4 bases and 5 bases, with 3 bases remaining between them. Germline CDR1 MNHNS, CDR2 SASEGT. This CDR3 is 11 amino acids long. The CDR3 nucleotides are TGTGCCAGCAGTGCCAACAATGAGCAGTTCTTC. Translation: CASSANNEQFF.

This sequence joins TRBV6-5 and TRBJ2-7, with 10 bases matching TRBD1. This CDR3 comprises 15 residues. Trimming cost V 2 bases and J 4 bases; bases outside gene matches: 5. Germline V gives CDR1 MNHEY, CDR2 SVGAGI. CDR3 region: CASSYRDRGIYEQYF. For the CDR3, the DNA is TGTGCCAGCAGTTACCGGGACAGGGGAATATACGAGCAGTACTTC.

The chain couples TRBV19 to TRBJ2-2, with TRBD2 matching 14 bases. Germline trimming cut 7 bases from V and 8 bases from J; bases unmatched to any gene: 12. This CDR3 has 17 amino acids. Germline V gene lookup returns CDR1 LNHDA and CDR2 SQIVND (reference sequence). CDR3 amino acids: CASNRRGLAGVTGELFF. The CDR3 region has the DNA TGTGCCAGTAACAGAAGGGGACTAGCGGGAGTTACGGGGGAGCTGTTTTTT.

The J gene is TRBJ2-7, the V gene TRBV5-4, with 7 positions matching TRBD2. CDR3 length: 12 amino acids. V trimming: 1 base; J trimming: 5 bases; junction bases outside the gene matches: 0. From germline, CDR1 is SGHNT and CDR2 YYREEE (reference sequence). The CDR3 DNA reads TGTGCCAGCAGCTTGAGCGGGAACGAGCAGTACTTC. This codes for CASSLSGNEQYF.

The chain couples TRBV5-1 to TRBJ1-1, with 9 bases lining up with TRBD1. Trimming at V came to 0 bases and at J to 7 bases, leaving 7 bases not matched to a gene. The CDR3 totals 15 residues. CDR1 SGHRS and CDR2 YFSETQ come from the germline V gene. CDR3 in amino acids: CASSLGTGEWVEAFF. The CDR3 DNA is TGCGCCAGCAGCTTGGGGACAGGGGAGTGGGTTGAAGCTTTCTTT.

The V and J genes are TRBV6-5 and TRBJ2-1, with 11 bases aligning to TRBD2. V gave up 7 bases and J gave up 3 bases; unmatched junction bases: 2. The V gene's germline CDR1 is MNHEY and CDR2 SVGAGI. The CDR3 spans 14 residues. CDR3: CASTSGGIYNEQFF. CDR3 DNA: TGTGCCAGCACTAGCGGGGGGATCTACAATGAGCAGTTCTTC.

This clone was seen just once. The DNA for the CDR3 is TGTGCCAGCAGCTTAAATCTACAGGGCACCGGGGAGCTGTTTTTT. It is translated as CASSLNLQGTGELFF. The chain has TRBV13 and TRBJ2-2; tentatively, D is TRBD1 (6 bases). This CDR3 spans 15 amino acids. Germline values: CDR1 PRHDT, CDR2 FYEKMQ (reference sequence). Trimming removed 2 bases from V and 4 bases from J, with 11 bases in between.

This clone occurred once. The chain uses TRBV11-3 and TRBJ2-5; TRBD2 aligns across 8 bases. Trimming took 5 bases from V and 3 from J; bases not matched to a gene: 5. Germline CDR1 and CDR2: SGHNT and YENEEA. The length of the CDR3 is 14 residues. The CDR3 here is CASSQTSGEETQYF. In DNA, the CDR3 is TGTGCCAGCAGCCAAACTAGCGGTGAAGAGACCCAGTACTTC.

The CDR3 coding sequence is TGCGCCAGCCGGGATACGGTGGGGAACACCATATATTTT. The encoded protein is CASRDTVGNTIYF. The chain has TRBV5-1 and TRBJ1-3; D gene unclear. V gave up 7 bases and J gave up 7 bases, with 15 bases separating them. The CDR3 spans 13 residues. Per germline, CDR1 SGHRS and CDR2 YFSETQ.

The gene calls are TRBV11-2 and TRBJ2-2; TRBD2 agrees at 9 bases. This CDR3 spans 15 amino acids. V shed 3 bases and J 4 bases; nucleotides not matched to a gene: 3. Germline lookup yields CDR1 SGHAT and CDR2 FQNNGV. CDR3 region: CASSLNSGSTGELFF. CDR3 bases: TGTGCCAGCAGCTTGAATAGCGGGAGCACCGGGGAGCTGTTTTTT.

As for this clone: The same CDR3 can be traced to other DNA sequences in this sample. This rearrangement joins TRBV18 to TRBJ1-1; TRBD1 aligns across 7 bases. This CDR3 spans 14 amino acids. The germline gives CDR1 KGHSH, CDR2 LQKENI. The V segment lost 3 bases and the J segment 0 bases; nucleotides outside the gene matches: 1. The CDR3 here is CASSPTGMNTEAFF. The CDR3, as DNA: TGTGCCAGCTCACCGACAGGGATGAACACTGAAGCTTTCTTT.

This clone was seen just once. The chain employs TRBV7-2 and TRBJ2-3; a possible D gene is TRBD1 (6 bases). The V gene's germline CDR1 is SGHTA and CDR2 FQGNSA. Trimming removed 0 bases at V and 6 bases at J, with 13 bases between. This CDR3 has 15 residues. The CDR3 DNA sequence: TGTGCCAGCAGCTTAGCAACAGGGAGTTCCGATACGCAGTATTTT. It codes for CASSLATGSSDTQYF.

The chain has TRBV11-2 and TRBJ1-1; TRBD1 is a possible D gene (5 bases). The germline gives CDR1 SGHAT, CDR2 FQNNGV. The CDR3 has 15 residues. V gave up 1 base and J gave up 0 bases, with 9 bases separating them. CDR3 sequence: CASSLVRGLNTEAFF. The DNA of the CDR3 is TGTGCCAGCAGCTTAGTTAGGGGTTTGAACACTGAAGCTTTCTTT.

J is TRBJ2-7 and V is TRBV4-2; maybe TRBD1 (8 bases). The CDR3 has 18 residues. Per the germline V gene, CDR1 is LGHNA and CDR2 is YNFKEQ. V lost 0 bases and J lost 5, with 23 bases in between. The DNA for the CDR3 is TGTGCCAGCAGCCAAGATGGTTGGTCTGACAGGGGAGGGAACGAGCAGTACTTC. Protein sequence: CASSQDGWSDRGGNEQYF.

This chain links TRBV18 with TRBJ2-7; D might be TRBD1 (6 bases). CDR3 length: 12 amino acids. Between the trimmed V and J ends, which lost 4 bases and 5 bases, there was a span of 9 bases. CDR1 is KGHSH and CDR2 is LQKENI in the germline V gene. Here the CDR3 reads CASSRDRHEQYF. The DNA of the CDR3 is TGTGCCAGCTCACGAGACAGGCACGAGCAGTACTTC.

The J gene is TRBJ2-3, the V gene TRBV28; 10 nucleotides agree with TRBD1. Germline V gene lookup returns CDR1 MDHEN and CDR2 SYDVKM. V was pared by 6 bases and J by 0 bases, with 6 bases of the junction left unmatched. The CDR3 is made up of 16 amino acids. For the CDR3, the DNA is TGTGCCAGCAGGCCTGACAGGGGGCCTAGCACAGATACGCAGTATTTT. It specifies CASRPDRGPSTDTQYF.

The V gene is TRBV10-1, the J gene TRBJ2-1; TRBD2 agrees at 7 bases. The CDR3 loop spans 12 amino acids. The V and J ends lost 8 bases and 7 bases, in that order; junction bases with no gene match: 5. Germline CDR1 WNHNN, CDR2 SYGVQD (reference sequence). CDR3 region: CASGGGDNEQFF. The CDR3 bases are TGCGCCAGCGGGGGGGGTGATAATGAGCAGTTCTTC.

The chain couples TRBV7-8 to TRBJ2-1; 9 bases map to TRBD2. CDR3 length: 15 residues. The germline V gene has CDR1 SGHVS and CDR2 FQNEAQ. Trimming at V came to 7 bases and at J to 5 bases, leaving 9 bases not matched to a gene. The CDR3, as DNA: TGTGCCAGCAAGCTAGCGGGAAGGGTCGACAATGAGCAGTTCTTC. Translated: CASKLAGRVDNEQFF. Full variable domain (outside the CDR3, taken from reference TRBV7-8 and TRBJ2-1): GAGVSQSPRYKVAKRGQDVALRCDPISGHVSLFWYQQALGQGPEFLTYFQNEAQLDKSGLPSDRFFAERPEGSVSTLKIQRTQQEDSAVYLCASKLAGRVDNEQFFGPGTRLTVL.

The chain employs TRBV5-1 and TRBJ2-5; 7 nucleotides align to TRBD2. This CDR3 region has 13 residues. Unmatched junction bases numbered 5, after V lost 4 bases and J lost 5 bases. CDR1 is SGHRS and CDR2 is YFSETQ in the germline V gene. The chain's CDR3 is CASSLGSGETQYF. In DNA, the CDR3 is TGCGCCAGCAGCCTCGGTAGCGGGGAGACCCAGTACTTC. The full variable domain, its missing parts supplied by reference TRBV5-1 and TRBJ2-5, is KAGVTQTPRYLIKTRGQQVTLSCSPISGHRSVSWYQQTPGQGLQFLFEYFSETQRNKGNFPGRFSGRQFSNSRSEMNVSTLELGDSALYLCASSLGSGETQYFGPGTRLLVL.